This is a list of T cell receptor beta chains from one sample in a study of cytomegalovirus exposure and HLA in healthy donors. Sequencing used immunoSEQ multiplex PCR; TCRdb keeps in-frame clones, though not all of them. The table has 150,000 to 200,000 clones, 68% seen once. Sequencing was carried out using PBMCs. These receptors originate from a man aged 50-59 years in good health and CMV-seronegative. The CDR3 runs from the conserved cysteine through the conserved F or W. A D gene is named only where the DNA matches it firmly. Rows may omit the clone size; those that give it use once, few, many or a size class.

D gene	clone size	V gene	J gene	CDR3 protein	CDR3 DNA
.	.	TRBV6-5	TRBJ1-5	CASSYSGGGNQPQHF	TGTGCCAGCAGTTACTCGGGAGGGGGCAATCAGCCCCAGCATTTT
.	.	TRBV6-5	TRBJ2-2	CASSYGRGATGELFF	TGTGCCAGCAGTTACGGCAGGGGGGCCACCGGGGAGCTGTTTTTT
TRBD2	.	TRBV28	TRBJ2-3	CASSPPWTSGTDTQYF	TGTGCCAGCAGTCCCCCGTGGACTAGCGGGACAGATACGCAGTATTTT
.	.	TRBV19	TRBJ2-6	CASRDSGANVLTF	TGTGCCAGCCGGGACTCTGGGGCCAACGTCCTGACTTTC
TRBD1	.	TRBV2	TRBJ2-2	CASRDRVNTGELFF	TGTGCCAGCAGGGACAGGGTGAACACCGGGGAGCTGTTTTTT
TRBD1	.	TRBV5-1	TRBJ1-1	CASSIPGQGPTEAFF	TGCGCCAGCAGCATTCCGGGACAGGGGCCCACTGAAGCTTTCTTT
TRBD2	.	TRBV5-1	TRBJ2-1	CASSQLRTSGTYNEQFF	TGCGCCAGCAGCCAACTTAGGACTAGCGGCACCTACAATGAGCAGTTCTTC
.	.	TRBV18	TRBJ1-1	CASSPSGAYTEAFF	TGTGCCAGCTCACCCTCAGGGGCATACACTGAAGCTTTCTTT
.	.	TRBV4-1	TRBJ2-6	CASSQARTGSGANVLTF	TGCGCCAGCAGCCAAGCCCGTACAGGGAGTGGGGCCAACGTCCTGACTTTC
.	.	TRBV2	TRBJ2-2	CASSRTGELFF	TGTGCCAGCAGTAGGACTGGGGAGCTGTTTTTT
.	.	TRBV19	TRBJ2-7	CASSPSGGGPSYEQYF	TGTGCCAGTAGTCCCTCGGGTGGAGGGCCCTCCTACGAGCAGTACTTC
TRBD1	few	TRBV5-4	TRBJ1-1	CASSRSDRGNTEAFF	TGTGCCAGCAGCCGCTCGGACAGGGGGAACACTGAAGCTTTCTTT
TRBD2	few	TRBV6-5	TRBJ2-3	CASSYSRLAGGRQYF	TGTGCCAGCAGTTACTCGAGACTAGCGGGGGGGCGGCAGTATTTT
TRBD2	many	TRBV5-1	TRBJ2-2	CASSFSGGDGGELFF	TGCGCCAGCAGCTTTAGCGGGGGGGACGGCGGGGAGCTGTTTTTT
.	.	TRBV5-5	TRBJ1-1	CASSLRRDIPNTEAFF	TGTGCCAGCAGCTTGCGGCGGGATATCCCGAACACTGAAGCTTTCTTT
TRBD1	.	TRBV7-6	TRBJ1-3	CASSLGTTGGTGNTIYF	TGTGCCAGCAGCTTAGGGACAACAGGGGGAACTGGAAACACCATATATTTT
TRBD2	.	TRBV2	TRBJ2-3	CASMGLRGGAADTQYF	TGTGCCAGCATGGGGCTGCGCGGGGGGGCCGCAGATACGCAGTATTTT
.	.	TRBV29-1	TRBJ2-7	CSVRAGAGAYEQYF	TGCAGCGTCCGGGCAGGGGCAGGGGCCTACGAGCAGTACTTC
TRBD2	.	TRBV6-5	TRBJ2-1	CASSYSGRGQFF	TGTGCCAGCAGTTACAGCGGGAGGGGGCAGTTCTTC
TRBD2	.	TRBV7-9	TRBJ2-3	CASSPRLAGGLDTQYF	TGTGCCAGCAGCCCGCGACTAGCGGGGGGCCTAGATACGCAGTATTTT
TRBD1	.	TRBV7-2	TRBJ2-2	CASSLVGVRGTGELFF	TGTGCCAGCAGCTTAGTAGGGGTCAGGGGGACCGGGGAGCTGTTTTTT
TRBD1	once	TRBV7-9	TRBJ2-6	CASSPQAGTVSGANVLTF	TGTGCCAGCAGCCCCCAAGCCGGGACAGTCTCTGGGGCCAACGTCCTGACTTTC
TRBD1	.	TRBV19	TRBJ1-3	CATTGGLSGNTIYF	TGTGCCACCACAGGGGGACTCTCTGGAAACACCATATATTTT